Included here is one T cell receptor (beta chain) sequence, with context. These data originate in a study of PD-1 and CTLA-4 blockade in melanoma. The CDR3 totals 16 residues. With V trimmed by 5 bases and J by 4 bases, 10 bases remained unmatched. Germline lookup yields CDR1 MNHEY and CDR2 SVGEGT. Measured with immunoSEQ multiplex PCR; TCRdb has only the in-frame clones, and not every one. This repertoire shows 28,000 or so clones, 75% to 95% found once; its top ten account for 8.5% to 9%. The sequence derives from a human donor with melanoma. This chain connects TRBV6-2 or TRBV6-3 to TRBJ2-5, with TRBD2 matching 10 bases. Here the sequenced sample was CD8+ T cells from peripheral blood, taken from a patient given anti-PD-1 treatment. This CDR3 reads CASSILAGVKGETQYF. In nucleotides, the CDR3 is TGTGCCAGCAGTATCCTAGCGGGAGTAAAGGGAGAGACCCAGTACTTC.